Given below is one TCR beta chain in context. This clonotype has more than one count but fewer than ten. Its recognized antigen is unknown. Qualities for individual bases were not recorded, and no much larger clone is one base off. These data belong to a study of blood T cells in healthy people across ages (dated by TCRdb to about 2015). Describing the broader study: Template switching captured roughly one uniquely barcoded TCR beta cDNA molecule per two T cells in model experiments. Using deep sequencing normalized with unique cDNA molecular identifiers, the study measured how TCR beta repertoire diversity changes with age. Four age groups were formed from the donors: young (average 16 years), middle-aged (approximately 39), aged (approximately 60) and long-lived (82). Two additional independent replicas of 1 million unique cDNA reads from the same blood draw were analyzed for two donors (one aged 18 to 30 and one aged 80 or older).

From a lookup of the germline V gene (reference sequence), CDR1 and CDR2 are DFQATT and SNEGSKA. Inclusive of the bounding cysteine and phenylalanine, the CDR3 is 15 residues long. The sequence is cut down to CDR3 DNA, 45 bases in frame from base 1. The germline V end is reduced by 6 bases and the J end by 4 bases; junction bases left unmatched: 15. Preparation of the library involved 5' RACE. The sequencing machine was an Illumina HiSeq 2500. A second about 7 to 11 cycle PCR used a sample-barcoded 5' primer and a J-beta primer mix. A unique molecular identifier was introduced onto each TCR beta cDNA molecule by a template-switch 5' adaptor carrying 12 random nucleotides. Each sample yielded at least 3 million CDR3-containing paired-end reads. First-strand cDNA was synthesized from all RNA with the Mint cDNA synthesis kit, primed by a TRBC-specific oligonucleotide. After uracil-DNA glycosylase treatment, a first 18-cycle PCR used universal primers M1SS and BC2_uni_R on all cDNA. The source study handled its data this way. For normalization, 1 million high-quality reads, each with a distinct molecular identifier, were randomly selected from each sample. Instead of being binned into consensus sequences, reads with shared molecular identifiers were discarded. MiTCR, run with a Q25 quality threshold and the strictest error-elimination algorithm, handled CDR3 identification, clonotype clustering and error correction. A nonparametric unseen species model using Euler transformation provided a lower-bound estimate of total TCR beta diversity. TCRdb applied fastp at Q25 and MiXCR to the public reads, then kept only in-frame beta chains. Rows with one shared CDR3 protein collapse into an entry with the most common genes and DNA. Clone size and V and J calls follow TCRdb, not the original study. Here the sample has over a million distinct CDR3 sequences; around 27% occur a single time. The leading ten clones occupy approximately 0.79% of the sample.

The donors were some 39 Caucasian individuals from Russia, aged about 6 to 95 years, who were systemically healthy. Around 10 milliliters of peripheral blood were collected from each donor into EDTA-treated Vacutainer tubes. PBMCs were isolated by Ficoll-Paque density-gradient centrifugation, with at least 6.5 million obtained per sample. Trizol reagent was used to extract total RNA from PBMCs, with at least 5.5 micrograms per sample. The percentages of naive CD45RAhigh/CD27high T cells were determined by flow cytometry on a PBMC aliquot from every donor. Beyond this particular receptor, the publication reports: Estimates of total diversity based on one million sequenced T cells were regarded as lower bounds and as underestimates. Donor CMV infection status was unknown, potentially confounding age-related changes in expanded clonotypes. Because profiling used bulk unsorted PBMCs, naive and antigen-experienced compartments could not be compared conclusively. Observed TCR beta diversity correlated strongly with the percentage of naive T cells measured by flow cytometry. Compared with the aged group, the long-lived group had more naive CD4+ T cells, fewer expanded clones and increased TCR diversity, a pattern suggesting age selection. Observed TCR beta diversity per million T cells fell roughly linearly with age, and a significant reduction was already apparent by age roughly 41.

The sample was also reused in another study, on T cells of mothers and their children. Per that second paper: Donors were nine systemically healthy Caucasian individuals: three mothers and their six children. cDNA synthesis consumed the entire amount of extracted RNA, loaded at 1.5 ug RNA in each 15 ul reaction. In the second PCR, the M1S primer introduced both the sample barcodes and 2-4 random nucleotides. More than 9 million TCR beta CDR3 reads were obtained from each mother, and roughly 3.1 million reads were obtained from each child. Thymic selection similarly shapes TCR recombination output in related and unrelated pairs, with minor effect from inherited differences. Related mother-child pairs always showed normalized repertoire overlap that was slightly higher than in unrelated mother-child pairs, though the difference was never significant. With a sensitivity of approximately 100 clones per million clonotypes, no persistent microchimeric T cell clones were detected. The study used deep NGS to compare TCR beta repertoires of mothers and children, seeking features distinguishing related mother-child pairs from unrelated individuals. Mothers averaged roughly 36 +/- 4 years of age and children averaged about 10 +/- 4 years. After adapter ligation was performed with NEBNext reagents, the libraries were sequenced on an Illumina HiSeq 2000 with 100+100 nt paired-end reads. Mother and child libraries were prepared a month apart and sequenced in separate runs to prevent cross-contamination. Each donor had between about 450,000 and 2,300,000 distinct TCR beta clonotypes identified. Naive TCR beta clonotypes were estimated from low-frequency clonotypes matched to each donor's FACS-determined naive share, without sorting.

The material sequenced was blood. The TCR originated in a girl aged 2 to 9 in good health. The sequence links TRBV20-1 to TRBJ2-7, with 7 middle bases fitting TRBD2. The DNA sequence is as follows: TGCAGTGCCCCGCCCAGCGGGCGGACTAGGTACGAGCAGTACTTC. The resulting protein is CSAPPSGRTRYEQYF.